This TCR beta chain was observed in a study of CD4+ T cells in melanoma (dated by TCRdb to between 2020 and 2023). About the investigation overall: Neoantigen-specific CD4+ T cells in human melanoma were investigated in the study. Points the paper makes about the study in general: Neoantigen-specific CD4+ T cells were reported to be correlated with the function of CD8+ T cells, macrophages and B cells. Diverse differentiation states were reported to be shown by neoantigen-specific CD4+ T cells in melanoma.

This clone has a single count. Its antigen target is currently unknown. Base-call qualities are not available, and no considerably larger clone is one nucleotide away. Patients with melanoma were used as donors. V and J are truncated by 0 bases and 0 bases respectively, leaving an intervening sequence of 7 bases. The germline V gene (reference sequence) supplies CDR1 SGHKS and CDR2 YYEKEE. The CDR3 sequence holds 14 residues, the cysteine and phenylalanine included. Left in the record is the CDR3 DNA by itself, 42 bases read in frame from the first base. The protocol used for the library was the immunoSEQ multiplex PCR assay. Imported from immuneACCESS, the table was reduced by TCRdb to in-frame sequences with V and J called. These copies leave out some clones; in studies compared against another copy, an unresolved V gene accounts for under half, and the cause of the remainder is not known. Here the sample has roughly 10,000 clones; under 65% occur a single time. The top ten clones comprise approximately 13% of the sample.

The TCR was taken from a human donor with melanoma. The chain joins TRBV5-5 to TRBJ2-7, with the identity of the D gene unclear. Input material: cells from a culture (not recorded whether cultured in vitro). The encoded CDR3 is CASSLGGFSYEQYF. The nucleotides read TGTGCCAGCAGCTTGGGTGGGTTCTCCTACGAGCAGTACTTC.